This TCR beta chain was sequenced during a study of T-cell reconstitution after alpha-beta-depleted transplantation in children. As it was prepared, the TCRbeta library received unique molecular identifiers. MiXCR was run by TCRdb on the PCR reads, yielding one entry per CDR3 protein. In the table there are hundreds of thousands of distinct CDR3 sequences, approximately 10% of which are singletons. This clonotype was recorded many times. Trimming removed 7 bases at V and 3 bases at J, with 20 bases between. Germline CDR1 and CDR2: SGHDT and YYEEEE. The CDR3 sequence is 15 residues long. The sequencing here drew on PBMCs from the stem cell graft donor, taken from the stem cell graft. The rearrangement joins TRBV5-6 to TRBJ2-7; D is possibly TRBD1 (6 bases). The TCR originated in a human donor who donated a stem cell graft to a child with acute myeloid leukemia. The chain's CDR3 is CASSLLVGQNYEQYF. In nucleotides, the CDR3 is TGTGCCAGCTCTTTGTTGGTCGGACAGAACTACGAGCAGTACTTC. The full variable domain, with the rest looked up from reference TRBV5-6 and TRBJ2-7, is DAGVTQSPTHLIKTRGQQVTLRCSPKSGHDTVSWYQQALGQGPQFIFQYYEEEERQRGNFPDRFSGHQFPNYSSELNVNALLLGDSALYLCASSLLVGQNYEQYFGPGTRLTVT.